The rows below give T cell receptor beta chains drawn from one sample of a study of T cells in Graves' hyperthyroidism and ophthalmopathy. TCRdb reprocessed the multiplex PCR reads with MiXCR, giving one entry per CDR3 protein. This sample has almost 250,000 distinct CDR3 sequences, with approximately 25% found just once. Sequenced: blood. The receptors were gathered from a middle-aged woman with Graves' ophthalmopathy. CDR3s include the opening cysteine and the closing phenylalanine or tryptophan.

v_gene: TRBV7-2
j_gene: TRBJ1-1
CDR3aa: CASSSLRVVTEAFF

v_gene: TRBV20-1
j_gene: TRBJ1-5
CDR3aa: CSARTGDQPQHF

v_gene: TRBV6-5
j_gene: TRBJ1-2
CDR3aa: CASSYLGRYGYTF

v_gene: TRBV2
j_gene: TRBJ1-3
CDR3aa: CASRSDSGNTIYF

v_gene: TRBV24-1
j_gene: TRBJ2-2
CDR3aa: CATSDTVAPNTGELFF

v_gene: TRBV4-2
j_gene: TRBJ2-7
CDR3aa: CASSQREGTYEQYF

v_gene: TRBV29-1
j_gene: TRBJ2-5
CDR3aa: CSVERGGTAQETQYF

v_gene: TRBV28
j_gene: TRBJ1-1
CDR3aa: CASSSDRIFTEAFF

v_gene: TRBV19
j_gene: TRBJ2-3
CDR3aa: CASRQGGRSGTDTQYF

v_gene: TRBV11-2
j_gene: TRBJ2-2
CDR3aa: CASSHWFLAGAPGTGELFF

v_gene: TRBV6-9
j_gene: TRBJ1-6
CDR3aa: CATQNRGGDNSPLHF

v_gene: TRBV28
j_gene: TRBJ2-7
CDR3aa: CASSPGERGYEQYF

v_gene: TRBV7-8
j_gene: TRBJ2-2
CDR3aa: CASSLLPYPKGDTGELFF

v_gene: TRBV11-1
j_gene: -
CDR3aa: CASSSILVGTIGPRDEQFF

v_gene: TRBV2
j_gene: TRBJ1-5
CDR3aa: CATSGQVGQPQHF

v_gene: TRBV9
j_gene: TRBJ1-5
CDR3aa: CASSVGSGYGQPQHF

v_gene: TRBV28
j_gene: TRBJ2-7
CDR3aa: CASSYSYRANEQYF

v_gene: TRBV20-1
j_gene: TRBJ1-5
CDR3aa: CSARGGTVLVDQPQHF

v_gene: TRBV6-1
j_gene: TRBJ2-7
CDR3aa: CASSENWQGVQYF

v_gene: TRBV10-3
j_gene: TRBJ2-2
CDR3aa: CAISGRGVRGELFF

v_gene: TRBV13
j_gene: TRBJ2-7
CDR3aa: CASERSSSPAGGQYF

v_gene: TRBV12-3/TRBV12-4
j_gene: TRBJ2-7
CDR3aa: CASSLDPPHEQYF

v_gene: TRBV24-1
j_gene: TRBJ2-7
CDR3aa: CATSDPGTVPYEQYF

v_gene: TRBV28
j_gene: TRBJ1-2
CDR3aa: CASSLSPTGVTF

v_gene: TRBV20-1
j_gene: TRBJ1-5
CDR3aa: CSANGGANNQPQHF

v_gene: TRBV25-1
j_gene: TRBJ1-4
CDR3aa: CASSDGFWGSEEKLFF

v_gene: TRBV4-1
j_gene: TRBJ2-7
CDR3aa: CASSQEVTSGRTSEQYF

v_gene: TRBV30
j_gene: TRBJ2-7
CDR3aa: CAVSLLMGLGDEQYF

v_gene: TRBV5-6
j_gene: TRBJ2-5
CDR3aa: CASSLDPVPQETQYF

v_gene: TRBV27
j_gene: TRBJ1-5
CDR3aa: CASQTGRGNQPQHF

v_gene: TRBV2
j_gene: TRBJ2-1
CDR3aa: CASRVLAGGNNEQFF

v_gene: TRBV28
j_gene: TRBJ2-7
CDR3aa: CASSPVRGAGRNYEQYF

v_gene: TRBV2
j_gene: TRBJ2-2
CDR3aa: CASSGTMNTGELFF

v_gene: TRBV24-1
j_gene: TRBJ1-1
CDR3aa: CATSARDTEAFF

v_gene: TRBV12-3/TRBV12-4
j_gene: TRBJ2-7
CDR3aa: CASSYGVVYEQYF

v_gene: TRBV18
j_gene: TRBJ2-5
CDR3aa: CASSPQARKTQYF

v_gene: TRBV5-6
j_gene: TRBJ2-7
CDR3aa: CASSAGTGVGEQYF

v_gene: TRBV28
j_gene: TRBJ2-7
CDR3aa: CASSSGLAVGYF

v_gene: TRBV28
j_gene: TRBJ2-5
CDR3aa: CASSYPGRGRETQYF

v_gene: TRBV28
j_gene: TRBJ1-6
CDR3aa: CASSLFRANSPLHF

v_gene: TRBV15
j_gene: TRBJ1-5
CDR3aa: CATSRGGDSLVQHF

v_gene: TRBV24-1
j_gene: TRBJ1-5
CDR3aa: CATSYGNQPQHF

v_gene: TRBV6-1
j_gene: TRBJ1-2
CDR3aa: CASMKHGQGRRSYGYTF

v_gene: TRBV11-2
j_gene: TRBJ2-5
CDR3aa: CASNLGPGQETQYF

v_gene: TRBV6-1
j_gene: TRBJ1-1
CDR3aa: CASSAKVKTEAFF